This paragraph covers one T cell receptor beta chain sequence. This specimen belongs to a study of blood T cell repertoires in COVID-19. Study background: The samples span acute and convalescent COVID-19 from the United States, Italy and Spain. T cells, B-cell-depleted T cells, or PBMCs supplied cDNA or gDNA.

The CDR3 contains 16 residues. V was cut by 0 bases and J by 0 bases, with 12 bases left in between. The germline V gene encodes CDR1 SGHRS and CDR2 YFSETQ. Clones were read by immunoSEQ multiplex PCR, and TCRdb kept only the in-frame ones, dropping some. The table has 220,000 or so clones, around 86% seen once. This chain joins TRBV5-1 and TRBJ1-1; D might be TRBD1 (5 bases). The source of this sequence is a woman between 45 and 60 years old with COVID-19, enrolled during active disease. Sequences were obtained from peripheral blood. CDR3 in DNA: TGCGCCAGCAGCTTGGCCGGTCGGGGGTTGAACACTGAAGCTTTCTTT. It translates to CASSLAGRGLNTEAFF.